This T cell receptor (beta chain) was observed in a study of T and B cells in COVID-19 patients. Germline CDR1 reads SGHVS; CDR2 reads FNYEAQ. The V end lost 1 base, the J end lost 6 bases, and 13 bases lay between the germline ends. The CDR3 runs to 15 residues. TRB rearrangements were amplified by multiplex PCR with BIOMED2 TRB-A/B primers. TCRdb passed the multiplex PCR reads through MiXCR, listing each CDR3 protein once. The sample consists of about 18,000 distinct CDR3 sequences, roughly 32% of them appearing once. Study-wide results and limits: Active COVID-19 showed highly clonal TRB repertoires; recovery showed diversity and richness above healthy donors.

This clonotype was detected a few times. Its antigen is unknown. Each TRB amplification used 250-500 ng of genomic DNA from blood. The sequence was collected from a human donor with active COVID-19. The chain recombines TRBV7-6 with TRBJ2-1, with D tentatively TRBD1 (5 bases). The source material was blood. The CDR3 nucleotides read TGTGCCAGCAGCTTAGGAACAGGCTCATTCAATGAGCAGTTCTTC. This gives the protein CASSLGTGSFNEQFF.